This T cell receptor (beta chain) was recovered during a study of T cell repertoires in cytomegalovirus infection. Across the whole study: Shared public TCR beta signatures pointed to both CMV infection and a matching HLA type. Study conclusions and caveats: HLA-C-restricted CMV-specific TCR beta clonotypes prevailed in the ex vivo response. Summed public TCR beta family frequency identified CMV carriers bearing the relevant HLA.

MiXCR was run by TCRdb on the reads, yielding one entry per CDR3 protein. Of roughly 320,000 distinct CDR3 sequences in the sample, over 7.5% were seen once. There are 17 residues in the CDR3. Between the trimmed V and J ends, which lost 1 base and 0 bases, there was a span of 13 bases. This clonotype was picked up many times. Its cognate antigen is unknown. The TCR was taken from a human donor in good health (CMV status not recorded). Some clones in this sample may be carry-over from other donors' samples. The chain joins TRBV12-3 or TRBV12-4 to TRBJ2-4; a weak D match, TRBD2 (5 bases). The sequenced sample was PBMCs. CDR3 region: CASSLETTTLAKNIQYF. The CDR3 DNA follows: TGTGCCAGCAGTTTAGAGACTACCACTTTAGCCAAAAACATTCAGTACTTC.